Each of the 32 T cell receptor beta chains below was sequenced from the same sample in a study of identical twins. TCRdb used MiXCR to reprocess the 5' RACE reads, holding one entry per CDR3 protein. The top ten hold roughly 3.2% of the sample, which has some 560,000 distinct CDR3 sequences, 9.6% seen once. These data also formed part of another study, on yellow fever vaccine responses in identical twins.

Sequenced: PBMCs. These receptors were obtained from a woman younger than 30 in good health.

CDR3 nucleotide sequence: TGCAGTGCTAGAGACGGACAAGCGCAAGAGACCCAGTACTTC. It specifies CSARDGQAQETQYF. This rearrangement joins TRBV20-1 to TRBJ2-5, with a weak D call TRBD1 (5 bases). Germline values: CDR1 DFQATT, CDR2 SNEGSKA (reference sequence). V lost 0 bases and J 2 bases, leaving 10 bases between the germline ends. This CDR3 has 14 amino acids.

This rearrangement joins TRBV13 to TRBJ1-1; 8 nucleotides line up with TRBD1. Looked up from germline, CDR1 is PRHDT and CDR2 is FYEKMQ (reference sequence). This CDR3 has 15 amino acids. The V and J ends lost 4 bases and 4 bases, in that order; junction bases with no gene match: 8. CDR3 sequence (DNA): TGTGCCAGCAGCTCTACCGGGACAGGCACCACTGAAGCTTTCTTT. Amino acids: CASSSTGTGTTEAFF. The whole variable domain, filled in from reference TRBV13 and TRBJ1-1, reads AAGVIQSPRHLIKEKRETATLKCYPIPRHDTVYWYQQGPGQDPQFLISFYEKMQSDKGSIPDRFSAQQFSDYHSELNMSSLELGDSALYFCASSSTGTGTTEAFFGQGTRLTVV.

Many counts were recorded for this clonotype. The J gene is TRBJ2-6, the V gene TRBV4-3; 8 nucleotides match TRBD2. Germline CDR1 LGHNA, CDR2 YSLEER. Trimming took 3 bases from V and 0 from J; bases not matched to a gene: 7. The CDR3 length is 18 residues. DNA for the CDR3: TGCGCCAGCAGCCAGAACTTACTAGCGGCCTCTGGGGCCAACGTCCTGACTTTC. Its protein is CASSQNLLAASGANVLTF.

This clonotype was seen more than once but under ten times. The chain couples TRBV21-1 to TRBJ2-2; no check of the table's D call, TRBD2, against the DNA was made. TRBV21-1 is a pseudogene segment. CDR3 length: 19 residues. CDR3 coding DNA: TGTGCCAGCAGCAATCGAGGGCGCGGGAGATTCCCGAACACCGGGGAGCTGTTTTTT. Protein: CASSNRGRGRFPNTGELFF.

This clonotype was observed many times. This rearrangement joins TRBV5-5 to TRBJ1-1; D is possibly TRBD1 (5 bases). Germline CDR1 reads SGHKS; CDR2 reads YYEKEE (reference sequence). Deletions cut 2 bases from V and 4 bases from J, with 9 bases between. CDR3 length: 13 amino acids. In DNA, the CDR3 is TGTGCCAGCAGCTTATGGGGGAGCACTGAAGCTTTCTTT. Translated: CASSLWGSTEAFF.

This clonotype was counted at least ten times. The chain joins TRBV4-3 to TRBJ2-1; 14 positions match TRBD2. V shed 1 base and J 8 bases; nucleotides not matched to a gene: 4. The CDR3 consists of 16 residues. Per germline, CDR1 LGHNA and CDR2 YSLEER. The CDR3 is CASSQVGLAGGYEQFF. The CDR3 region has the DNA TGCGCCAGCAGCCAAGTAGGACTAGCGGGAGGATATGAGCAGTTCTTC.

In its sample, this clonotype was seen many times. The rearrangement links TRBV5-5 to TRBJ2-1; perhaps TRBD1 as D (6 bases). V was shortened by 5 bases and J by 2 bases, with 14 bases between the two germline ends. Looked up from germline, CDR1 is SGHKS and CDR2 is YYEKEE (reference sequence). There are 15 residues in the CDR3. CDR3 loop: CASRPFQGTYNEQFF. DNA for the CDR3: TGTGCCAGCAGGCCATTCCAGGGGACCTACAATGAGCAGTTCTTC.

V gene TRBV5-1 combines with J gene TRBJ2-7, with 12 positions matching TRBD2. Germline CDR1 SGHRS, CDR2 YFSETQ. CDR3 length equals 16 residues. V was clipped by 3 bases and J by 2 bases; unmatched bases: 6. CDR3 protein: CASSSGLAGPTYEQYF. DNA for the CDR3: TGCGCCAGCAGCTCCGGACTAGCGGGACCTACCTACGAGCAGTACTTC.

This chain uses TRBV9 with TRBJ1-1; D call uncertain. This CDR3 is built from 15 residues. Germline CDR1 SGDLS, CDR2 YYNGEE. V was clipped by 1 base and J by 1 base, with 11 bases between them. CDR3 bases: TGTGCCAGCAGCGTAATGGGCACCGCGAACACTGAAGCTTTCTTT. Translation gives CASSVMGTANTEAFF.

This clonotype has only a few counts. The chain carries TRBV12-3 or TRBV12-4 and TRBJ2-1, with TRBD2 matching over 7 bases. The CDR3 is made up of 15 amino acids. J lost 3 bases, V lost 5 bases, and 7 bases had no gene match. As DNA, the CDR3 is TGTGCCAGCAGTCCCGGGAGGCTGTTCTACAATGAGCAGTTCTTC. As protein: CASSPGRLFYNEQFF.

This clonotype was recorded a few times. The chain couples TRBV5-1 to TRBJ2-7; 7 bases are a match to TRBD1. In germline, CDR1 is SGHRS, CDR2 YFSETQ. V shed 4 bases and J 7 bases; nucleotides not matched to a gene: 14. The CDR3 totals 15 residues. The DNA for the CDR3 is TGCGCCAGCAGCCCAGGACAGGCCTCCCTTGGGGAGCAGTACTTC. Its translation is CASSPGQASLGEQYF.

This clonotype was seen at least ten times. At one end the junction does not follow the germline gene, possibly because of a read error. V gene TRBV5-1 combines with J gene TRBJ2-3, with a tentative D call TRBD2 (5 bases). CDR1 is SGHRS, CDR2 YFSETQ, per germline. The CDR3 consists of 13 residues. The CDR3 loop reads CASSPGSTDTQYF. CDR3 DNA: TGTGCCAGCAGTCCGGGAAGTACAGATACGCAGTATTTT.

This clonotype was recorded at least ten times. The chain employs TRBV11-2 and TRBJ2-5; 7 bases align to TRBD2. Per the germline V gene, CDR1 is SGHAT and CDR2 is FQNNGV. The CDR3 is 14 residues long. The V gene end was trimmed by 5 bases and the J gene end by 2 bases; junction bases not matched to a gene: 5. CDR3 sequence: CASSPGEGQETQYF. The CDR3 nucleotides read TGTGCCAGCAGCCCCGGGGAGGGTCAAGAGACCCAGTACTTC.

The chain recombines TRBV12-3 or TRBV12-4 with TRBJ1-4; D possibly corresponds to TRBD1 (5 bases). The CDR3 spans 11 residues. The V end lost 5 bases, the J end lost 10 bases, and 8 bases lay between the germline ends. The CDR3 loop reads CASSTGTKLFF. The CDR3 bases are TGTGCCAGCAGTACCGGGACAAAACTGTTTTTT.

This clonotype was counted many times. CDR3 bases: TGTGCCTGGTCTAGCTTTAGCACAGATACGCAGTATTTT. Its translation: CAWSSFSTDTQYF. The chain has TRBV30 and TRBJ2-3, with D perhaps TRBD2 (5 bases). CDR3 length: 13 residues. Germline CDR1 and CDR2: GTSNPN and SVGIG (reference sequence). V lost 5 bases and J lost 0, with 9 bases in between.

The chain joins TRBV7-8 to TRBJ2-7; D may be TRBD2 (5 bases). The length of the CDR3 is 15 residues. V gave up 3 bases and J gave up 3 bases, with 15 bases separating them. CDR1 and CDR2 from the germline V gene are SGHVS and FQNEAQ. DNA for the CDR3: TGTGCCAGCAGCTTGGGTTTTGAGGGCGTCTACGAGCAGTACTTC. Protein product: CASSLGFEGVYEQYF.

V and J are TRBV12-3 or TRBV12-4 and TRBJ1-5; a possible D gene is TRBD1 (5 bases). This CDR3 is built from 13 residues. V was shortened by 6 bases and J by 5 bases, with 11 bases between the two germline ends. The CDR3 here is CASRSRGHQPQHF. CDR3 in DNA: TGTGCCAGCAGGTCCCGGGGCCATCAGCCCCAGCATTTT.

This clonotype was picked up a small number of times. The V and J genes are TRBV6-5 and TRBJ2-7; 12 bases fit TRBD2. The CDR3 runs to 18 residues. V shed 2 bases, J shed 1 base, and the junction held 9 bases outside the gene matches. Per the germline V gene, CDR1 is MNHEY and CDR2 is SVGAGI. As DNA, the CDR3 is TGTGCCAGCAGTTACAAGCTAGCGGGAGGGCCGGGGTCCTACGAGCAGTACTTC. Amino acids: CASSYKLAGGPGSYEQYF.

The V and J genes are TRBV4-3 and TRBJ2-3; the D is unclear. Germline V gene data show CDR1 as LGHNA and CDR2 as YSLEER. The CDR3 is 13 amino acids. Deletions cut 4 bases from V and 1 base from J, with 6 bases between. CDR3 coding DNA: TGCGCCAGCAGCCGCTCAGGCACAGATACGCAGTATTTT. This translates into CASSRSGTDTQYF.

This clonotype was recorded a few times. The chain links TRBV27 to TRBJ2-3; D gene ambiguous. There are 13 residues in the CDR3. Germline V gives CDR1 MNHEY, CDR2 SMNVEV (reference sequence). With 9 bases removed from V and 6 bases from J, the gap between germline ends came to 16 bases. In DNA, the CDR3 is TGTGCCAGTAAAGACACCGCGACGGATACGCAGTATTTT. Translation gives CASKDTATDTQYF.

In its sample, this clonotype was seen a few times. The chain joins TRBV29-1 to TRBJ1-2; D remains unclear. Trimming removed 1 base at V and 7 bases at J, with 10 bases between. Looked up from germline, CDR1 is SQVTM and CDR2 is ANQGSEA. CDR3 length equals 12 residues. The CDR3 DNA is TGCAGCGTTGAAGGGAAGGGCGGTGGCTACACCTTC. Translation: CSVEGKGGGYTF.

This clonotype was detected many times. The genes are TRBV7-2 and TRBJ2-3, with TRBD2 as a possible D gene (5 bases). This CDR3 has 14 amino acids. Trimming removed 8 bases from V and 0 bases from J, with 12 bases in between. The germline gives CDR1 SGHTA, CDR2 FQGNSA. The CDR3, as DNA: TGTGCCAGCGGTCGGGCGGGTAGCACAGATACGCAGTATTTT. Its translation: CASGRAGSTDTQYF.

This CDR3 reads CAWSVTSSETQYF. The CDR3 DNA reads as TGTGCCTGGAGTGTGACTAGCTCAGAGACCCAGTACTTC. The chain links TRBV30 to TRBJ2-5; the match to TRBD2 covers 7 bases. Germline-derived CDR1 and CDR2 are GTSNPN and SVGIG (reference sequence). The CDR3 is 13 amino acids. V dropped 0 bases and J dropped 4; count of bases not matched to a gene: 2. The variable domain in full, completed from reference TRBV30 and TRBJ2-5, reads SQTIHQWPATLVQPVGSPLSLECTVEGTSNPNLYWYRQAAGRGLQLLFYSVGIGQISSEVPQNLSASRPQDRQFILSSKKLLLSDSGFYLCAWSVTSSETQYFGPGTRLLVL.

This clonotype appeared a few times. The rearrangement uses TRBV12-3 or TRBV12-4 and TRBJ2-3; 8 nucleotides align to TRBD1. CDR3 length: 14 residues. V lost 9 bases and J lost 4; bases outside the gene matches: 9. Here the CDR3 DNA reads TGTGCCAGTCTCCGGACAGGGAACGCAGATACGCAGTATTTT. Amino acids: CASLRTGNADTQYF.

The genes are TRBV6-5 and TRBJ2-7; D is unclear. V shed 0 bases and J shed 5 bases, with 11 bases lying between them. The germline CDR1 and CDR2 sequences are MNHEY and SVGAGI. CDR3 length: 14 amino acids. CDR3 loop: CASSYSGSNHEQYF. The CDR3 bases are TGTGCCAGCAGTTACTCGGGTTCGAACCACGAGCAGTACTTC.

The V gene is TRBV5-1, the J gene TRBJ2-7; D possibly corresponds to TRBD1 (5 bases). The CDR3 contains 14 residues. V dropped 0 bases and J dropped 5 bases, with 12 bases sitting between them. In germline, CDR1 is SGHRS, CDR2 YFSETQ. The CDR3 sequence is CASSLEWQGNEQYF. CDR3 sequence (DNA): TGCGCCAGCAGCTTGGAATGGCAGGGTAACGAGCAGTACTTC.

There are many counts of this clonotype. This chain joins TRBV6-5 and TRBJ2-1; D gene unclear. This CDR3 spans 14 amino acids. Germline V gene lookup returns CDR1 MNHEY and CDR2 SVGAGI. Trimming shortened V by 2 bases and J by 6 bases, and 11 bases separated the two germline ends. CDR3 loop: CASSYTGLINEQFF. The CDR3 DNA follows: TGTGCCAGCAGTTACACCGGGCTTATCAATGAGCAGTTCTTC.

This clonotype has only a few counts. The gene calls are TRBV12-3 or TRBV12-4 and TRBJ2-5; 8 bases are shared with TRBD1. CDR3 length: 15 residues. Losses at the gene ends were 1 base for V and 4 bases for J; bases not matched to a gene: 5. The CDR3 nucleotides are TGTGCCAGCAGTTTAGTGGCAGGGGGCGGAGAGACCCAGTACTTC. It codes for CASSLVAGGGETQYF.

This clonotype was seen a handful of times. The chain recombines TRBV6-1 with TRBJ2-7; no clear D gene. The CDR3 runs 16 residues. Germline CDR1 MNHNS, CDR2 SASEGT. V lost 2 bases and J lost 5, with 19 bases in between. CDR3 DNA: TGTGCCAGCAGTGAATTGACGTCGCCGATCTGGAACGAGCAGTACTTC. Translation gives CASSELTSPIWNEQYF.

This clonotype has a handful of counts. V and J are TRBV4-1 and TRBJ2-7; 11 bases agree with TRBD1. Germline V gene lookup returns CDR1 MGHRA and CDR2 YSYEKL. Trimming took 0 bases from V and 3 from J; bases not matched to a gene: 4. This CDR3 comprises 16 residues. The CDR3, as DNA: TGCGCCAGCAGCCAAGATTGGGGGACAGGGGGCTACGAGCAGTACTTC. Protein: CASSQDWGTGGYEQYF.

The chain combines TRBV20-1 with TRBJ2-7, with a weak D call TRBD2 (6 bases). The V gene lost 6 bases and the J gene lost 1 base, with 16 bases spanning the gap. Germline loops: CDR1 DFQATT, CDR2 SNEGSKA (reference sequence). This CDR3 contains 14 residues. The CDR3 region is CSAPREVGSYEQYF. The CDR3 DNA follows: TGCAGTGCCCCAAGGGAGGTCGGGTCCTACGAGCAGTACTTC.

This clonotype came up a few times. The chain combines TRBV14 with TRBJ1-5; D is unresolved. Trimming shortened V by 5 bases and J by 3 bases, and 11 bases separated the two germline ends. From germline, CDR1 is SGHDN and CDR2 FVKESK. The CDR3 runs to 14 residues. CDR3: CASSGGLDNQPQHF. The CDR3 DNA reads TGTGCCAGCAGCGGAGGGTTAGACAATCAGCCCCAGCATTTT.